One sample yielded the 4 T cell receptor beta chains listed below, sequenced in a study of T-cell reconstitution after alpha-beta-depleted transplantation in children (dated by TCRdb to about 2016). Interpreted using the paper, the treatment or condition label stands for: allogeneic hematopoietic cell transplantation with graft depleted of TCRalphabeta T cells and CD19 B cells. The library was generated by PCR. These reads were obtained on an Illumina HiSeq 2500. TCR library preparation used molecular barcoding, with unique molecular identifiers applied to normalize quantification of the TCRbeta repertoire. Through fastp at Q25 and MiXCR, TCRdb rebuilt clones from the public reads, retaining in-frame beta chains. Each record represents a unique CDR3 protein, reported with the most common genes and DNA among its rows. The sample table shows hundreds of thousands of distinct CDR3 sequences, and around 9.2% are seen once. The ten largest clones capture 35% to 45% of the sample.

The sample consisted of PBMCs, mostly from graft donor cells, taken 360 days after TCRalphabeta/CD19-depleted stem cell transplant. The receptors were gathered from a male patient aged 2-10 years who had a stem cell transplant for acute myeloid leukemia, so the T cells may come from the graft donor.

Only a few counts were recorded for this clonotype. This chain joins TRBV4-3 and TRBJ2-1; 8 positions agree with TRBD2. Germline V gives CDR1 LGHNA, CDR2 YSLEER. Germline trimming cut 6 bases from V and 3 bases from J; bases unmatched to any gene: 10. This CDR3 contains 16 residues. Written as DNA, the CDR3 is TGCGCCAGCAGGTACCGGACTAGCTCAAACTACAATGAGCAGTTCTTC. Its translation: CASRYRTSSNYNEQFF.

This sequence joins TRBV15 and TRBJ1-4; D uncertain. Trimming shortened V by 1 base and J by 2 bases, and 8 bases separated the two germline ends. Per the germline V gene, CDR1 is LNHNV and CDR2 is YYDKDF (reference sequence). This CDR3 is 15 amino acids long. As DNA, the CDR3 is TGTGCCACCAGCAGAGTCCCGGCGACTAATGAAAAACTGTTTTTT. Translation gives CATSRVPATNEKLFF.

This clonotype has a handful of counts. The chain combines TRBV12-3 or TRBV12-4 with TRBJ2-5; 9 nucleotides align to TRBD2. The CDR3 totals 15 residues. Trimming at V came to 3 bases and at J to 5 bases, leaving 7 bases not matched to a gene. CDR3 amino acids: CASSLGAGGPETQYF. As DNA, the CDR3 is TGTGCCAGCAGTTTGGGGGCGGGGGGGCCGGAGACCCAGTACTTC.

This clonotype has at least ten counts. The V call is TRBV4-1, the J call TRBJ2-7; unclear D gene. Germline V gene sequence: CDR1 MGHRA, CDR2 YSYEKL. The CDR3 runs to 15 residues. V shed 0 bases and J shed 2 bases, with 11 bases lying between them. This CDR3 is CASSQDSLVTYEQYF. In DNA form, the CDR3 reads TGCGCCAGCAGCCAAGATAGTCTAGTCACCTACGAGCAGTACTTC.